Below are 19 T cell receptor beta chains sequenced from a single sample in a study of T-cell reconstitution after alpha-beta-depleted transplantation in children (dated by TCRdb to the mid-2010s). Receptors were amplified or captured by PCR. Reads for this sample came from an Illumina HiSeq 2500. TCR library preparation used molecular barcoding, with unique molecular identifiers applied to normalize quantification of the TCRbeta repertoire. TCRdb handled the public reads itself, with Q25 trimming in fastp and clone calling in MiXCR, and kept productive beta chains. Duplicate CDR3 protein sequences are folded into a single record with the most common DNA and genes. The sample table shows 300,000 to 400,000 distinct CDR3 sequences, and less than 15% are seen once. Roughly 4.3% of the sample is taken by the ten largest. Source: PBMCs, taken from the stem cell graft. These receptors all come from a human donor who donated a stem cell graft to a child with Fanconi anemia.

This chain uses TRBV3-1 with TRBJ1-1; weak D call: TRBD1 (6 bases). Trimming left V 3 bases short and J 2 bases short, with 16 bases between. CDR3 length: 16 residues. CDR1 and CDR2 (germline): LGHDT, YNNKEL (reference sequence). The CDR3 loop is CASSQAWGADNTEAFF. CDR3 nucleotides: TGTGCCAGCAGCCAGGCCTGGGGGGCCGACAACACTGAAGCTTTCTTT. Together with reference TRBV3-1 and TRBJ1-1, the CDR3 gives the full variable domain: DTAVSQTPKYLVTQMGNDKSIKCEQNLGHDTMYWYKQDSKKFLKIMFSYNNKELIINETVPNRFSPKSPDKAHLNLHINSLELGDSAVYFCASSQAWGADNTEAFFGQGTRLTVV.

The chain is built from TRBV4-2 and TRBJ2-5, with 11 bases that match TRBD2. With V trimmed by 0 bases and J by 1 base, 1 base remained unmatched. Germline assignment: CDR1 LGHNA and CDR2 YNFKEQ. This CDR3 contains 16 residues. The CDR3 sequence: CASSQELAGAQETQYF. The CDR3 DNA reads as TGTGCCAGCAGCCAAGAACTAGCGGGGGCCCAAGAGACCCAGTACTTC.

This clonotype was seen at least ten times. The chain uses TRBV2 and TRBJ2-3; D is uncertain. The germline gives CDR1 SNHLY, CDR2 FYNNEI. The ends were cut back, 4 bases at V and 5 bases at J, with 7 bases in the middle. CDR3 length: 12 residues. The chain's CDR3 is CASSGSGDTQYF. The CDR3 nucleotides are TGTGCCAGCAGTGGCTCTGGAGATACGCAGTATTTT. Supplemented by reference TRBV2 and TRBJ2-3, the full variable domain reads EPEVTQTPSHQVTQMGQEVILRCVPISNHLYFYWYRQILGQKVEFLVSFYNNEISEKSEIFDDQFSVERPDGSNFTLKIRSTKLEDSAMYFCASSGSGDTQYFGPGTRLTVL.

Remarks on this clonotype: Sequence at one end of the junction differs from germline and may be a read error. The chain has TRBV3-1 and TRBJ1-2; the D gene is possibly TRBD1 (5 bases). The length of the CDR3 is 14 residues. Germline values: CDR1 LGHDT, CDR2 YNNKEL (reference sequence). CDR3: CASSQGVGFYGYTF. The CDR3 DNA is TGTGCCAGCAGTCAAGGGGTCGGATTCTATGGCTACACCTTC.

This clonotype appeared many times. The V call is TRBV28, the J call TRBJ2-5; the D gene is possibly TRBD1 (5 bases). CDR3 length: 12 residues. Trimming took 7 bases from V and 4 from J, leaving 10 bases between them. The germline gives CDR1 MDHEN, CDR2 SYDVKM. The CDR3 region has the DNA TGTGCCAGCAATCAGGGTGGAGAGACCCAGTACTTC. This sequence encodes CASNQGGETQYF.

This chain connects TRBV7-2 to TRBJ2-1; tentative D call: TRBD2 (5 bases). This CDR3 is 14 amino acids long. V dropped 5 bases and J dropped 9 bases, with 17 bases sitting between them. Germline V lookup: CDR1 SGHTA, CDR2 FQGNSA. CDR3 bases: TGTGCCAGCAGCCTGATTTCGGGGTCTGTTGAGCAGTTCTTC. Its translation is CASSLISGSVEQFF.

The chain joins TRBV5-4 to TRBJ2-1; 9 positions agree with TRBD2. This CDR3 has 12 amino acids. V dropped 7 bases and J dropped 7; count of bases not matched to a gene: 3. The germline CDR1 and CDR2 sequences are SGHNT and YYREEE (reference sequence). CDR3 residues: CASGTSYNEQFF. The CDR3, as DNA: TGTGCCAGCGGGACTAGCTATAATGAGCAGTTCTTC.

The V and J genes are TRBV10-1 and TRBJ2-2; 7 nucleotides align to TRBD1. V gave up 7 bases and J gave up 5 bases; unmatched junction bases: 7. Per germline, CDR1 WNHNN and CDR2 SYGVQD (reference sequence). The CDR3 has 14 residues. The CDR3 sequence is CASKADRLTGELFF. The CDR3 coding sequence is TGCGCCAGCAAGGCGGACAGGTTGACCGGGGAGCTGTTTTTT.

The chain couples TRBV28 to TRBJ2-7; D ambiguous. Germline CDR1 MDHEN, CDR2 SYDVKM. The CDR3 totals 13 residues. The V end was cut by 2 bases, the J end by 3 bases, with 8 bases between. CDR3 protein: CASSLTGNYEQYV. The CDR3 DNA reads TGTGCCAGCAGTTTAACCGGAAACTACGAGCAGTACGTC.

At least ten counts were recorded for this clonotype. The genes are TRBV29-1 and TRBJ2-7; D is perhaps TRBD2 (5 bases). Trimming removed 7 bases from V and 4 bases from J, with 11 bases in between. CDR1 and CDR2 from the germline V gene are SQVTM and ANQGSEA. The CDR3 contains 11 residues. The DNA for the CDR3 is TGCAGCGCAGTCGGGGATTACGAGCAGTACGTC. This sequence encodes CSAVGDYEQYV.

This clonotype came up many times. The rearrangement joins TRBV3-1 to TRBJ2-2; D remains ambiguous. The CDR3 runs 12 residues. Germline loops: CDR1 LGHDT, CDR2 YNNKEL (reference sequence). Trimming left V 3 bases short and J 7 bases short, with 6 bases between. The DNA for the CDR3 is TGTGCCAGCAGCCAGGACCTCGGGGAGCTGTTTTTT. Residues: CASSQDLGELFF.

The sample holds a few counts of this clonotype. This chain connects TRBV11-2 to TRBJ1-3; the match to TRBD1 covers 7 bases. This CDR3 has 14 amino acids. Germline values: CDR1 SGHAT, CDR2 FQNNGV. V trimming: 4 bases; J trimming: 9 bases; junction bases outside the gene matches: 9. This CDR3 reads CASSYPTGSSTIYF. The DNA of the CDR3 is TGTGCCAGCAGCTACCCGACAGGGAGTAGCACCATATATTTT.

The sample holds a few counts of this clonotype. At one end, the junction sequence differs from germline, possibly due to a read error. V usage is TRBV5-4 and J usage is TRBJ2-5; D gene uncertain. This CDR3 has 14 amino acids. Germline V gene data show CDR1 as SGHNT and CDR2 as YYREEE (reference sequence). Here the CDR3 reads CASSLVGGIETQYF. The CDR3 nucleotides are TGTGCCAGCAGTTTGGTGGGTGGAATAGAGACCCAGTACTTC.

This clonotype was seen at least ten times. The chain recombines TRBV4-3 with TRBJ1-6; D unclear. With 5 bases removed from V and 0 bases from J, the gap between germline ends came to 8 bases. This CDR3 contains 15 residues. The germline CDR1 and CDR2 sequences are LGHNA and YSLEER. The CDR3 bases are TGCGCCAGCAGCGTAACGGCCTCCTATAATTCACCCCTCCACTTT. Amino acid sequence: CASSVTASYNSPLHF.

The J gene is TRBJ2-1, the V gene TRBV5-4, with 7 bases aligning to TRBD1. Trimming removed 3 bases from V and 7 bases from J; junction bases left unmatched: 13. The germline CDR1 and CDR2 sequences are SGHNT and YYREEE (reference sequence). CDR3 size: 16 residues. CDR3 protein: CASSSRTGSIANEQFF. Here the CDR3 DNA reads TGTGCCAGCAGCTCTCGGACAGGAAGCATCGCGAATGAGCAGTTCTTC.

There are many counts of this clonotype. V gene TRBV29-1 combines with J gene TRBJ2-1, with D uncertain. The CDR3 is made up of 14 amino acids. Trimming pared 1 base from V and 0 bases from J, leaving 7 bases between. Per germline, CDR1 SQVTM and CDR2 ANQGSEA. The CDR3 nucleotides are TGCAGCGTTGAAGGTCTGAGCTCCTACAATGAGCAGTTCTTC. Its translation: CSVEGLSSYNEQFF.

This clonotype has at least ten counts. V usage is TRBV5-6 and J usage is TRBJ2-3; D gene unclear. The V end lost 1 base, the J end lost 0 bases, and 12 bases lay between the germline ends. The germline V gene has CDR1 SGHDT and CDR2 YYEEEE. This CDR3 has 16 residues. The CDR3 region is CASSLLNQRSTDTQYF. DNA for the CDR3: TGTGCCAGCAGCTTGTTAAACCAGAGGAGCACAGATACGCAGTATTTT.

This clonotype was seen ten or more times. CDR3 nucleotides: TGTGCCAGCAGTACAAAAACAGCGAACACTGAAGCTTTCTTT. This codes for CASSTKTANTEAFF. The chain links TRBV12-3 or TRBV12-4 to TRBJ1-1; D uncertain. The V end was cut by 5 bases, the J end by 1 base, with 11 bases between. The CDR3 has 14 residues.

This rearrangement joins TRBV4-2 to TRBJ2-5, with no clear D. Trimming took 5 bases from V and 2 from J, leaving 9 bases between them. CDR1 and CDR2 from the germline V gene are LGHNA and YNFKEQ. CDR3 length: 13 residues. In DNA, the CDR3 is TGTGCCAGCAGCGAGGACCGACAAGAGACCCAGTACTTC. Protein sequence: CASSEDRQETQYF.